This TCR beta chain was sequenced for a study of CD8 T cells in Susac syndrome. Blood CD8+ and CD4+ T cells underwent high-throughput TCR beta sequencing. Age- and sex-matched healthy donors served as the control group. Random-hexamer reverse transcription was applied to roughly 0.5 to 1 ug RNA. A multiplex approach, immunoSEQ multiplex PCR, amplified TCR beta CDR3 across 54 Vbeta and 13 Jbeta. Each CDR3 protein is one row after TCRdb ran MiXCR on the immunoSEQ multiplex PCR reads. The sample includes about 210,000 distinct CDR3 sequences, over 85% of them seen just once. Specimen: CD4+ T cells from PBMCs. The sequence came from a human donor in good health.

CDR3: CASSEKVQAQYF. The CDR3 DNA sequence: TGTGCCAGCAGTGAAAAGGTCCAGGCCCAGTACTTC. The chain combines TRBV25-1 with TRBJ2-5; D is ambiguous. Germline V CDR1 and CDR2: MGHDK, SYGVNS. The V end was cut by 2 bases, the J end by 9 bases, with 10 bases between. The CDR3 contains 12 residues.